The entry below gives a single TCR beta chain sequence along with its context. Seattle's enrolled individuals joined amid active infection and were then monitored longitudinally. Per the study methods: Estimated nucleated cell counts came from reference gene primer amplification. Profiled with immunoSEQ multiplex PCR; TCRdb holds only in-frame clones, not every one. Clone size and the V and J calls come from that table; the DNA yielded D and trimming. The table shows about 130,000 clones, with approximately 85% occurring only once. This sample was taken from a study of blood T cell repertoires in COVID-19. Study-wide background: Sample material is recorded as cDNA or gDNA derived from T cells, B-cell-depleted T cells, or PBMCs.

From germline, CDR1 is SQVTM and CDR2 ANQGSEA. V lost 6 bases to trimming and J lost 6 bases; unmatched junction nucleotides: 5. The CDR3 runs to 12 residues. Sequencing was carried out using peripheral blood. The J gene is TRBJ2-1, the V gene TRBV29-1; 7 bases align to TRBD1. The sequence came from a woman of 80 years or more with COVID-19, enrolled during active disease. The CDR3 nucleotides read TGCAGCGTGAACAACAGGGGCAATGAGCAGTTCTTC. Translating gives CSVNNRGNEQFF.